This T cell receptor (beta chain) is drawn from a study of blood T cell repertoires in COVID-19. The overall study: The United States, Italy and Spain were the sources of the acute and convalescent COVID-19 samples.

The repertoire was sequenced with immunoSEQ multiplex PCR; TCRdb's copy has only in-frame clones and lacks some. Of 350,000 to 400,000 clones listed, approximately 84% were seen once; the top ten hold roughly 3%. The source is a woman aged 25 to 39 who had recovered from COVID-19. Sequenced: PBMCs or T cells enriched from blood (not recorded which).

The chain's CDR3 is CASSVDPGEAQHF. DNA of the CDR3: TGTGCCAGCAGCGTAGACCCCGGCGAGGCCCAGCATTTT. The gene calls are TRBV9 and TRBJ1-5; no clear D. Germline V gene lookup returns CDR1 SGDLS and CDR2 YYNGEE. The V end was cut by 0 bases, the J end by 11 bases, with 12 bases between. The CDR3 extends over 13 amino acids.